Listed below are T cell receptor beta chains from one sample, sequenced in a study of control samples from healthy donors and cancer patients. The protocol was immunoSEQ multiplex PCR, while the TCRdb copy is restricted to in-frame clones and leaves out a portion. The sample consists of a few hundred thousand clones, 80% to 95% of them appearing once. The sequencing input was PBMCs. Receptor source: a man aged 40-49 years with head and neck cancer. CDR3s include the opening cysteine and the closing phenylalanine or tryptophan. The order of the fields is D gene, V gene, clone size, J gene, CDR3 protein, CDR3 DNA. D genes are given only for firm matches. Clone size is not always given. Where it is, it says once, few, many or a class for expanded clones.

d_gene: TRBD2; v_gene: TRBV3-1/TRBV3-2; abundance: -; j_gene: TRBJ2-7; CDR3aa: CASSQARLAREQYF; CDR3nt: TGTGCCAGCAGCCAAGCCCGACTAGCTCGCGAGCAGTACTTC
d_gene: TRBD1; v_gene: TRBV5-4; abundance: -; j_gene: TRBJ2-2; CDR3aa: CASSPQGATGELFF; CDR3nt: TGTGCCAGCAGCCCCCAGGGGGCGACCGGGGAGCTGTTTTTT
d_gene: TRBD1; v_gene: TRBV2; abundance: -; j_gene: TRBJ1-2; CDR3aa: CASNPKGGQLSNGYTF; CDR3nt: TGTGCCAGCAATCCGAAAGGGGGACAGTTGTCTAATGGCTACACCTTC
d_gene: TRBD2; v_gene: TRBV18; abundance: -; j_gene: TRBJ2-1; CDR3aa: CASSQSPGTSGYNEQFF; CDR3nt: TGTGCCAGCTCACAATCCCCCGGGACTAGCGGTTACAATGAGCAGTTCTTC
d_gene: TRBD1; v_gene: TRBV7-2; abundance: -; j_gene: TRBJ2-7; CDR3aa: CASSTGTAYYEQYF; CDR3nt: TGTGCCAGCTCCACCGGGACAGCCTACTACGAGCAGTACTTC
d_gene: TRBD1; v_gene: TRBV28; abundance: few; j_gene: TRBJ1-5; CDR3aa: CASSLWTGGNQPQHF; CDR3nt: TGTGCCAGCAGTTTATGGACAGGGGGCAATCAGCCCCAGCATTTT
d_gene: -; v_gene: TRBV7-9; abundance: -; j_gene: TRBJ2-7; CDR3aa: CASSLGLAEYEQYF; CDR3nt: TGTGCCAGCAGCTTAGGGTTAGCTGAGTACGAGCAGTACTTC
d_gene: TRBD2; v_gene: TRBV5-1; abundance: -; j_gene: TRBJ2-3; CDR3aa: CASSSRSGGITDTQYF; CDR3nt: TGCGCCAGCAGCTCGCGGAGCGGGGGGATTACAGATACGCAGTATTTT
d_gene: -; v_gene: TRBV28; abundance: -; j_gene: TRBJ1-5; CDR3aa: CASSSYRKLGQPQHF; CDR3nt: TGTGCCAGCAGTTCCTATAGAAAATTGGGTCAGCCCCAGCATTTT
d_gene: -; v_gene: TRBV6-5; abundance: -; j_gene: TRBJ2-2; CDR3aa: CASRGASTGELFF; CDR3nt: TGTGCCAGCAGGGGAGCCAGCACCGGGGAGCTGTTTTTT
d_gene: -; v_gene: TRBV11-2; abundance: -; j_gene: TRBJ1-2; CDR3aa: CASSGSGAYGYTF; CDR3nt: TGTGCCAGCAGTGGGTCGGGGGCATATGGCTACACCTTC
d_gene: TRBD2; v_gene: TRBV7-8; abundance: -; j_gene: TRBJ2-5; CDR3aa: CASSVTGLAGRTQYF; CDR3nt: TGTGCCAGCAGCGTGACGGGACTAGCGGGACGTACCCAGTACTTC
d_gene: -; v_gene: TRBV11-2; abundance: -; j_gene: TRBJ2-7; CDR3aa: CASSLDLGGAGFDYEQYF; CDR3nt: TGTGCCAGCAGCTTAGATTTGGGTGGGGCAGGGTTCGACTACGAGCAGTACTTC